One sample yielded the 12 T cell receptor beta chains listed below, sequenced in a study of shared clonotypes between healthy human individuals. The method was immunoSEQ multiplex PCR; TCRdb's version includes in-frame clones alone and lacks a portion of them. The sample records around 2,000,000 clones, 85% to 95% being singletons. The sequenced sample consisted of naive CD4+ T cells sorted from blood. Regarding subset: CD45RA+ positively selected. These receptors all come from a man between 18 and 35 years old in good health.

V usage is TRBV11-2 and J usage is TRBJ1-2; 9 bases match TRBD1. V was pared by 3 bases and J by 2 bases, with 7 bases of the junction left unmatched. The germline V gene encodes CDR1 SGHAT and CDR2 FQNNGV. CDR3 length: 16 amino acids. The CDR3 is CASSFRQGGDNYGYTF. Here the CDR3 DNA reads TGTGCCAGCAGCTTCCGACAGGGGGGCGACAACTATGGCTACACCTTC.

In its sample, this clone was seen a few times. J is TRBJ1-5 and V is TRBV18; D is ambiguous. This CDR3 is 16 amino acids long. Germline values: CDR1 KGHSH, CDR2 LQKENI. Trimming shortened V by 1 base and J by 3 bases, and 13 bases separated the two germline ends. CDR3 region: CASSPQYNRNNQPQHF. CDR3 coding DNA: TGTGCCAGCTCACCACAGTACAATCGGAACAATCAGCCCCAGCATTTT.

This chain connects TRBV5-1 to TRBJ2-1; no clear D. V lost 0 bases to trimming and J lost 1 base, with 8 bases between them. Per germline, CDR1 SGHRS and CDR2 YFSETQ. This CDR3 region has 15 residues. CDR3 DNA: TGCGCCAGCAGCTTGGTTACATTATCCTACAATGAGCAGTTCTTC. It is translated as CASSLVTLSYNEQFF.

Here the CDR3 DNA reads TGTGCCAGCTCACTAAACGGGGGGGCCTACTACGAGCAGTACTTC. This sequence encodes CASSLNGGAYYEQYF. The chain combines TRBV18 with TRBJ2-7, with 8 bases matching TRBD2. V shed 4 bases, J shed 3 bases, and the junction held 8 bases outside the gene matches. The CDR3 length is 15 residues. Per germline, CDR1 KGHSH and CDR2 LQKENI.

The rearrangement joins TRBV11-2 to TRBJ2-2; D tentatively reads TRBD1 or TRBD2 (5 bases each). Deletions cut 6 bases from V and 0 bases from J, with 11 bases between. The germline gives CDR1 SGHAT, CDR2 FQNNGV. The CDR3 covers 15 residues. The CDR3: CASRAGTANTGELFF. The CDR3 DNA sequence: TGTGCCAGCAGGGCCGGGACGGCGAACACCGGGGAGCTGTTTTTT. The whole variable domain, remainder taken from reference TRBV11-2 and TRBJ2-2, is EAGVAQSPRYKIIEKRQSVAFWCNPISGHATLYWYQQILGQGPKLLIQFQNNGVVDDSQLPKDRFSAERLKGVDSTLKIQPAKLEDSAVYLCASRAGTANTGELFFGEGSRLTVL.

The chain carries TRBV7-2 and TRBJ2-5, with unresolved D. The CDR3 extends over 11 amino acids. Deletions cut 4 bases from V and 4 bases from J, with 4 bases between. CDR1 and CDR2 from the germline V gene are SGHTA and FQGNSA. CDR3 region: CASSSSETQYF. The CDR3 bases are TGTGCCAGCAGCTCATCAGAGACCCAGTACTTC.

This clone occurred once. V and J are TRBV9 and TRBJ2-1, with TRBD2 matching over 14 bases. The CDR3 has 18 residues. The V gene's germline CDR1 is SGDLS and CDR2 YYNGEE. The junction had 9 bases not matched to a gene; V was cut back by 3 bases and J by 4 bases. The CDR3, as DNA: TGTGCCAGCAGCGCGACTAGCGGGGGGGCCCTCGGTTACAATGAGCAGTTCTTC. Its protein product is CASSATSGGALGYNEQFF.

About this clone: Other nucleotide sequences from this sample produce the same CDR3. The CDR3 region has the DNA TGTGCCAGCAGTAAGACCAGCGGGGTCTACAATGAGCAGTTCTTC. Translation gives CASSKTSGVYNEQFF. J is TRBJ2-1 and V is TRBV2; 7 positions match TRBD2. V lost 5 bases and J lost 3; bases outside the gene matches: 7. This CDR3 spans 15 amino acids. CDR1 SNHLY and CDR2 FYNNEI come from the germline V gene.

The chain employs TRBV4-3 and TRBJ2-1, with 10 bases lining up with TRBD2. Germline V CDR1 and CDR2: LGHNA, YSLEER. V lost 4 bases and J lost 8; bases outside the gene matches: 8. There are 15 residues in the CDR3. CDR3 DNA sequence: TGCGCCAGCAGCCTCGGTAGCGGGAGGTCGGATGAGCAGTTCTTC. This encodes CASSLGSGRSDEQFF.

On this clone: The same CDR3 also results from other DNA sequences found in this sample. The CDR3 region has the DNA TGTGCCAGCAGCGTAGCAGGGGCAGCGACAGATACGCAGTATTTT. It encodes CASSVAGAATDTQYF. The V gene is TRBV9, the J gene TRBJ2-3, with D tentatively TRBD1 (6 bases). The V end lost 0 bases, the J end lost 3 bases, and 11 bases lay between the germline ends. CDR1 is SGDLS and CDR2 is YYNGEE in the germline V gene. The CDR3 length is 15 residues.

The chain has TRBV11-2 and TRBJ1-2, with TRBD1 identical over 7 bases. Unmatched junction bases numbered 7, after V lost 4 bases and J lost 14 bases. The CDR3 has 11 amino acids. CDR1 SGHAT and CDR2 FQNNGV come from the germline V gene. CDR3 in DNA: TGTGCCAGCAGCTCCGGGACAGCGAGGACCTTC. It yields the protein CASSSGTARTF.

In the case of this clone: In the same sample, other DNA sequences code for this CDR3. This chain joins TRBV5-1 and TRBJ1-2; D is possibly TRBD1 (6 bases). The V gene lost 0 bases and the J gene lost 6 bases, with 9 bases spanning the gap. Germline V gene sequence: CDR1 SGHRS, CDR2 YFSETQ. There are 13 residues in the CDR3. The CDR3 bases are TGCGCCAGCAGCTTGGCAGGGGTTGATGGCTACACCTTC. Translating it yields CASSLAGVDGYTF.